This T cell receptor (beta chain) appears in the sequencing data of a study of CD8+ T cells in alopecia areata. The CDR3 loop spans 15 amino acids. V was clipped by 5 bases and J by 0 bases; unmatched bases: 5. Germline CDR1 reads SEHNR; CDR2 reads FQNEAQ (reference sequence). RNA, once extracted, was reverse transcribed into cDNA for use as the sequencing template. Sequencing used immunoSEQ multiplex PCR; TCRdb keeps in-frame clones, though not all of them. The data show about 140,000 clones, 45% to 60% seen once. The chain joins TRBV7-9 to TRBJ2-3; 7 nucleotides agree with TRBD1. The TCR sequence derives from a human donor with alopecia areata. The sample was CD4+ T cells sorted from blood, taken at week 0. The CDR3 protein is CASSRTGASTDTQYF. The DNA for the CDR3 is TGTGCCAGCAGCCGCACAGGGGCGAGCACAGATACGCAGTATTTT.